The clone carrying this T cell receptor (beta chain) was recorded a few times. What it binds is not known. The CDR3 sequence is 16 residues long. Per germline, CDR1 SGHAT and CDR2 FQNNGV. The V end was cut by 5 bases, the J end by 7 bases, with 18 bases between. Cells are PBMCs isolated from 10 ml of fresh blood. The sample comes from a study of T cells in Graves' hyperthyroidism and ophthalmopathy. Study-level findings and limits: Also found in blood were most expanded thyroid clonotypes above 0.001. Ophthalmopathy was distinguished from stable hyperthyroidism by 13 V-J signatures.

Using RNA transcripts as the source, TCR beta CDR3 regions were amplified. HTBI primers were employed in a first-round RT-PCR of the TCR CDR3. TCRdb itself ran the multiplex PCR reads through MiXCR, one entry per CDR3 protein. The table has fewer than 450,000 distinct CDR3 sequences, less than 20% seen once. The chain employs TRBV11-2 and TRBJ1-6, with D uncertain. The material sequenced was blood. The receptor was isolated from a man aged 18 to 30 with Graves' ophthalmopathy. The CDR3, as DNA: TGTGCCAGCAGCCGTATGGGGAACAGAATAAATTCACCCCTCCACTTT. Translation gives CASSRMGNRINSPLHF.